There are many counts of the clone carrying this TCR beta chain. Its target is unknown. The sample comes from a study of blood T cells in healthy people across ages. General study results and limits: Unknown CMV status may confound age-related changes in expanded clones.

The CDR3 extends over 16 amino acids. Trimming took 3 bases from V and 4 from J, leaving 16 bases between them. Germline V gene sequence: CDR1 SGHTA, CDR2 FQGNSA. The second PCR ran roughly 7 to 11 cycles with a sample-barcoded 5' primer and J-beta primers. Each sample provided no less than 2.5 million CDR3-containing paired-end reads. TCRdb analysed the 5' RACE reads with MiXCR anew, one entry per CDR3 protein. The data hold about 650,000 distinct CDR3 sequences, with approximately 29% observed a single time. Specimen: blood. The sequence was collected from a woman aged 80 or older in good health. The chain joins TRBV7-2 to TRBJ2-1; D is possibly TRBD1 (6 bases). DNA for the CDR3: TGTGCCAGCAGCTTGGGCGACAGGCCATCTTACAATGAGCAGTTCTTC. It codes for CASSLGDRPSYNEQFF.